This is a list of T cell receptor beta chains from one sample in a study of blood T cells in healthy people across ages. A single record per CDR3 protein comes from TCRdb applying MiXCR to the 5' RACE reads. This sample yields roughly 1,500,000 distinct CDR3 sequences, of which about 32% are seen a single time; over 9% belongs to the top ten. Sequences were obtained from blood. Source of these receptors: a woman younger than 45 in good health. Each CDR3 is given with its conserved first and last residue. The order of the fields is CDR3 length, J gene, D gene, clone size, V gene, CDR3 protein, CDR3 DNA. The D gene is left open where the match is weak. Some rows mark clone size as missing; the rest say once, few, many or name a class of expanded clone.

15	TRBJ2-7	-	few	TRBV20-1	CSASALTASSYEQYF	TGCAGTGCTAGCGCGTTGACTGCCAGCTCCTACGAGCAGTACTTC
16	TRBJ2-3	TRBD2	-	TRBV5-1	CASSSGTISSTDTQYF	TGCGCCAGCAGCTCCGGGACTATTTCTAGCACAGATACGCAGTATTTT
15	TRBJ1-5	-	once	TRBV6-1	CASSSGYFSNQPQHF	TGTGCCAGCAGTTCAGGATACTTTAGCAATCAGCCCCAGCATTTT
18	TRBJ2-1	-	few	TRBV10-2	CASNPNAALVIQRDEQFF	TGCGCCAGCAACCCGAACGCTGCATTGGTCATTCAGCGCGATGAGCAGTTCTTC
14	TRBJ2-7	-	few	TRBV6-2/TRBV6-3	CASSPKGGSYEQYF	TGTGCCAGCAGTCCCAAGGGGGGATCCTACGAGCAGTACTTC
15	TRBJ2-5	-	few	TRBV4-1	CASSQFLDRQETQYF	TGCGCCAGCAGCCAATTTTTGGACAGACAAGAGACCCAGTACTTC
15	TRBJ2-1	-	-	TRBV27	CASSSTVFPPNEQFF	TGTGCCAGCAGTTCGACAGTCTTTCCACCCAATGAGCAGTTCTTC
13	TRBJ2-1	TRBD2	-	TRBV7-3	CASSPSAGTSKFF	TGTGCCAGCAGCCCGTCAGCCGGGACTAGCAAGTTCTTC
14	TRBJ2-7	-	-	TRBV20-1	CSATRIRSGHEQYF	TGCAGTGCTACGAGGATAAGATCTGGCCACGAGCAGTACTTC
13	TRBJ1-1	TRBD1	-	TRBV7-3	CASSQGGLTEAFF	TGTGCCAGCAGCCAAGGGGGCTTGACTGAAGCTTTCTTT
13	TRBJ2-3	-	once	TRBV5-1	CASSWEVSDTQYF	TGCGCCAGCAGCTGGGAAGTCAGTGATACGCAGTATTTT
16	TRBJ2-1	-	-	TRBV27	CASSSRDTNSYNEQFF	TGTGCCAGCAGTTCCCGGGACACCAACTCCTACAATGAGCAGTTCTTC
15	TRBJ2-3	TRBD2	-	TRBV7-8	CASTSGREGWDTQYF	TGTGCCAGCACCTCAGGGCGGGAGGGTTGGGATACGCAGTATTTT
14	TRBJ2-1	-	-	TRBV29-1	CSVGGGRDGNEQFF	TGCAGCGTTGGGGGGGGCAGAGATGGGAATGAGCAGTTCTTC
16	TRBJ1-1	TRBD1	-	TRBV7-9	CASRGRDRLPPTEAFF	TGTGCCAGCAGGGGGCGGGACAGGCTCCCCCCGACTGAAGCTTTCTTT
12	TRBJ2-2	-	-	TRBV21-1	CASSNGTGELFF	TGTGCCAGCAGCAACGGCACCGGGGAGCTGTTTTTT
9	TRBJ2-7	-	-	TRBV28	CAIPYEQYF	TGTGCCATCCCATACGAGCAGTACTTC
13	TRBJ2-3	-	-	TRBV29-1	CSGYNGGRDTQYF	TGCAGCGGATACAACGGGGGTAGAGATACGCAGTATTTT
15	TRBJ1-5	-	many	TRBV28	CASSLYRGSNQPQHF	TGTGCCAGCAGCTTATATCGGGGTAGCAATCAGCCCCAGCATTTT
14	TRBJ2-1	-	-	TRBV7-9	CASSNEGLSDEQFF	TGTGCCAGCAGCAACGAGGGGCTTTCCGATGAGCAGTTCTTC
17	TRBJ2-3	-	few	TRBV5-1	CASSLGGLGSDADAQYF	TGCGCCAGCAGCTTGGGAGGCCTTGGTAGTGATGCAGATGCGCAGTATTTT
17	TRBJ2-1	-	once	TRBV15	CATSTLSGLSSYNEQFF	TGTGCCACCAGCACACTCTCGGGTCTTAGCTCCTACAATGAGCAGTTCTTC
13	TRBJ2-1	-	many	TRBV20-1	CSAKTSSYNEQFF	TGCAGTGCAAAGACTAGTTCCTACAATGAGCAGTTCTTC
14	TRBJ2-7	TRBD1	few	TRBV2	CASTQDRGGYEQYF	TGTGCCAGCACCCAGGACAGGGGGGGCTACGAGCAGTACTTC
14	TRBJ1-5	-	-	TRBV20-1	CSATSDGTRQPQHF	TGCAGTGCTACGTCGGACGGAACACGGCAGCCCCAGCATTTT
15	TRBJ1-2	TRBD1	-	TRBV11-2	CASSSGQGMDYGYTF	TGTGCCAGCAGCTCAGGACAGGGTATGGACTATGGCTACACCTTC
15	TRBJ2-2	-	-	TRBV6-2/TRBV6-3	CASSPLATNTGELFF	TGTGCCAGCAGTCCTCTAGCGACGAACACCGGGGAGCTGTTTTTT
15	TRBJ1-5	-	few	TRBV5-6	CASSFGGHSNQPQHF	TGTGCCAGCAGCTTCGGCGGTCATAGCAATCAGCCCCAGCATTTT
13	TRBJ1-5	-	few	TRBV7-3	CASSLSAGQPQHF	TGTGCCAGCAGCTTAAGCGCTGGGCAGCCCCAGCATTTT
14	TRBJ2-7	-	-	TRBV2	CASRGTGQMDEQYF	TGTGCCAGCAGAGGAACCGGCCAGATGGACGAGCAGTACTTC
17	TRBJ1-2	TRBD1	few	TRBV27	CASSLMGTGGEGYGYTF	TGTGCCAGCAGTTTAATGGGGACAGGGGGCGAAGGCTATGGCTACACCTTC
16	TRBJ2-2	TRBD1	once	TRBV19	CASLNRGQGNTGELFF	TGTGCCAGTCTTAACAGGGGGCAGGGGAACACCGGGGAGCTGTTTTTT
15	TRBJ2-1	-	-	TRBV12-3/TRBV12-4	CASALGGRAFGEQFF	TGTGCCAGCGCCTTGGGGGGGCGGGCCTTTGGTGAGCAGTTCTTC
16	TRBJ2-6	-	-	TRBV5-1	CASSLEEGSGANVLTF	TGCGCCAGCAGCTTGGAGGAGGGTTCTGGGGCCAACGTCCTGACTTTC
16	TRBJ1-2	-	many	TRBV5-1	CASSGTLDRKPYGYTF	TGCGCCAGCAGCGGCACGCTCGACAGGAAACCCTATGGCTACACCTTC
16	TRBJ1-2	-	few	TRBV28	CASGIGQGSLWEGYTF	TGTGCCAGCGGCATAGGGCAGGGATCATTGTGGGAGGGCTACACCTTC
14	TRBJ2-5	-	-	TRBV12-3/TRBV12-4	CASSFTRLQETQYF	TGTGCCAGCAGTTTTACCAGGCTCCAGGAGACCCAGTACTTC
18	TRBJ2-3	-	-	TRBV6-2/TRBV6-3	CASSYGLVRRASTDTQYF	TGTGCCAGCAGTTACGGGTTAGTGCGAAGGGCTAGCACAGATACGCAGTATTTT
15	TRBJ2-7	TRBD2	-	TRBV2	CASSEELAGAYEQYF	TGTGCCAGCAGTGAGGAACTAGCGGGAGCCTACGAGCAGTACTTC
15	TRBJ1-2	-	-	TRBV7-8	CASSLTGSLRGGYTF	TGTGCCAGCAGCTTAACAGGGTCTTTGAGAGGTGGCTACACCTTC
14	TRBJ2-7	TRBD1	-	TRBV6-6	CASRDRASSYEQYF	TGTGCCAGCAGGGACAGGGCGAGCTCCTACGAGCAGTACTTC
14	TRBJ2-7	-	-	TRBV5-6	CASSSGTEVYEQYF	TGTGCCAGCAGCTCCGGGACGGAAGTCTACGAGCAGTACTTC
16	TRBJ2-5	-	few	TRBV4-1	CASSRLGGTLQETQYF	TGCGCCAGCAGCCGTCTTGGAGGGACACTTCAAGAGACCCAGTACTTC
16	TRBJ2-1	TRBD2	few	TRBV28	CASRGTSGRLYNEQFF	TGTGCCAGCAGGGGGACTAGCGGGAGACTGTACAATGAGCAGTTCTTC
16	TRBJ2-3	TRBD2	few	TRBV10-3	CAISESGLGDSATQYF	TGTGCCATCAGTGAGTCGGGACTAGGGGATAGCGCTACGCAGTATTTT
17	TRBJ2-7	-	-	TRBV3-1	CASSLELARGSGYEQYF	TGTGCCAGCAGCCTGGAGCTAGCGAGAGGAAGTGGGTACGAGCAGTACTTC
18	TRBJ2-5	TRBD2	-	TRBV7-7	CASSLTALSGGALETQYF	TGTGCCAGCAGCTTGACCGCATTGAGCGGGGGGGCCCTGGAGACCCAGTACTTC
15	TRBJ2-7	TRBD2	few	TRBV28	CASSPSLAGVNEQYF	TGTGCCAGCAGTCCATCCCTAGCGGGAGTAAACGAGCAGTACTTC
15	TRBJ2-1	TRBD2	few	TRBV3-1	CASSHSSGGWNEQFF	TGTGCCAGCAGCCATTCAAGCGGGGGGTGGAATGAGCAGTTCTTC
14	TRBJ2-7	TRBD1	few	TRBV5-1	CTSSLGTGRMEQYF	TGCACCAGCAGCTTAGGGACAGGGCGTATGGAGCAGTACTTC
13	TRBJ1-1	-	few	TRBV10-3	CAISSDRPGRAFF	TGTGCCATCAGTTCCGACAGGCCAGGGAGAGCTTTCTTT
17	TRBJ2-3	-	-	TRBV20-1	CSAPSQGHRRATDTQYF	TGCAGTGCACCGAGTCAGGGTCACCGACGTGCCACAGATACGCAGTATTTT
17	TRBJ1-2	TRBD1	-	TRBV27	CASSHDYGTAVGYGYTF	TGTGCCAGCAGTCACGACTACGGGACAGCAGTAGGTTATGGCTACACCTTC
17	TRBJ1-1	TRBD1	-	TRBV12-3/TRBV12-4	CASSLNIPGGVWTEAFF	TGTGCCAGCAGTTTAAATATCCCAGGGGGAGTGTGGACTGAAGCTTTCTTT
14	TRBJ1-6	-	-	TRBV4-1	CASSPRIFNSPLHF	TGCGCCAGCAGCCCCAGGATTTTTAATTCACCCCTCCACTTT
14	TRBJ2-1	TRBD2	-	TRBV3-1	CASTAGLANNEQFF	TGTGCCAGCACCGCGGGACTAGCTAACAATGAGCAGTTCTTC
17	TRBJ2-6	TRBD1	many	TRBV10-3	CAIKLTGGSSGANVLTF	TGTGCCATCAAGTTGACAGGGGGATCCTCTGGGGCCAACGTCCTGACTTTC
11	TRBJ2-3	-	-	TRBV6-2/TRBV6-3	CASAFTDTQYF	TGTGCCAGCGCTTTCACAGATACGCAGTATTTT
16	TRBJ2-1	-	few	TRBV6-1	CASSVSTPLVASEQFF	TGTGCCAGCAGTGTCTCCACCCCTCTCGTGGCCAGTGAGCAGTTCTTC
15	TRBJ2-5	-	-	TRBV24-1	CATSDGAGTVETQYF	TGTGCCACCAGTGATGGCGCAGGGACTGTAGAGACCCAGTACTTC